A single count supports the clone carrying this TCR beta chain. Assay: immunoSEQ multiplex PCR; the TCRdb copy retains only in-frame clones and omits some. The table records about 230,000 clones, more than 80% of them present only once. The CDR3 covers 14 residues. CDR1 is SGHDT and CDR2 is YYEEEE in the germline V gene. V lost 4 bases and J lost 0, with 11 bases in between. The data are from a study of blood T cell repertoires in COVID-19. Study background: Samples of COVID-19 (acute and convalescent) were obtained from the United States, Italy and Spain. PBMCs, B-cell-depleted T cells, or T cells were the source of the cDNA or gDNA that made up the material.

The Seattle site enrolled patients during active infection and followed them longitudinally. The chain is built from TRBV5-6 and TRBJ2-7, with D maybe TRBD1 (6 bases). This receptor was obtained from a woman in her 30s with COVID-19, enrolled during active disease. The sample consisted of peripheral blood. CDR3 DNA: TGTGCCAGCAGCGTGACAGGAATCTCCTACGAGCAGTACTTC. Translated: CASSVTGISYEQYF.